This record covers a single T cell receptor beta chain. This sample is drawn from a study of T cells in Graves' hyperthyroidism and ophthalmopathy. Turning to the study itself: Peripheral blood collection took place at initial diagnosis, before any treatment.

Uncontrolled infection, other autoimmune disease, pregnancy or lactation disqualified patients from enrolment. RNA transcripts gave rise to amplified TCR beta CDR3 regions. Carried out on the TCR CDR3, a first-round RT-PCR used the HTBI primer set. TCRdb itself ran the multiplex PCR reads through MiXCR, one entry per CDR3 protein. There are under 300,000 distinct CDR3 sequences in the sample; approximately 23% occur only once, and about 60% lies in the top ten. The CDR3 contains 15 residues. V gave up 0 bases and J gave up 2 bases, with 9 bases separating them. CDR1 and CDR2 from the germline V gene are SGHDT and YYEEEE.

The TCR was taken from a man younger than 45 with Graves' ophthalmopathy. The source material was blood. This chain connects TRBV5-6 to TRBJ1-3, with D tentatively TRBD1 (6 bases). Written as DNA, the CDR3 is TGTGCCAGCAGCTTGGCGGGGGCCCCTGGAAACACCATATATTTT. It codes for CASSLAGAPGNTIYF. Based on the CDR3 plus reference TRBV5-6 and TRBJ1-3, the full variable domain is DAGVTQSPTHLIKTRGQQVTLRCSPKSGHDTVSWYQQALGQGPQFIFQYYEEEERQRGNFPDRFSGHQFPNYSSELNVNALLLGDSALYLCASSLAGAPGNTIYFGEGSWLTVV.